One T cell receptor (beta chain) is described in this entry. Its specificity is unknown. The data originate from a study of T cell repertoires in cytomegalovirus infection. Background on the study: In public TCR beta signatures, there were indications of both CMV infection and matching HLA type.

V lost 6 bases to trimming and J lost 4 bases, with 18 bases between them. CDR1 and CDR2 (germline): LNHDA, SQIVND (reference sequence). The CDR3 contains 15 residues. TCRdb processed the reads anew with MiXCR; each CDR3 protein has one entry. The sample consists of approximately 500,000 distinct CDR3 sequences, around 35% of them appearing once. The sequencing used cultured PBMCs, collected from culture after CMV antigen stimulation. V and J are TRBV19 and TRBJ1-2; D is unresolved. The sequence derives from a human donor in good health (CMV status not recorded). Some clones in this sample may be carry-over from other donors' samples. CDR3 residues: CASRLGQGWAYGYTF. The CDR3 DNA is TGTGCCAGTAGACTTGGTCAAGGGTGGGCCTATGGCTACACCTTC.